This TCR beta chain was recovered during a study of blood T cell repertoires in COVID-19 (dated by TCRdb to the early 2020s). Study-level background: Collaborator samples came from the United States, Italy and Spain and covered acute and convalescent phases of COVID-19. Samples came from the ongoing ImmuneRACE study (first 160 participants) plus 1,254 subjects from 6 global collaborators. The material from the prospective study consisted of cDNA or gDNA derived from T cells, B-cell-depleted T cells, or PBMCs. The dataset comprised deeply sampled blood TCRbeta repertoires from subjects exposed to, actively infected with, or recovered from COVID-19. Where HLA class I and class II types were available, the types were taken from metadata supplied by the sample provider, not from assay-based typing. The repertoires were made available in a free public database intended to serve as a resource for research on the immune response to SARS-CoV-2. A de-identified subject ID, COVID-19 status, age in years and sex were almost always included in the sample metadata.

A word on this clone: Its antigen is not yet known. Base-call qualities are not available, and no considerably larger clone is one nucleotide away.

The immunoSEQ Assay, a bias-controlled multiplex PCR, was used to amplify TCRbeta CDR3 regions from genomic DNA. In the paper's pipeline: Nucleated cell counts per sample were estimated from amplification of reference gene primers within the assay. To quantify the absolute abundance of each unique TCRbeta CDR3 rearrangement, sequence reads were collapsed and filtered. For each sample, productive Simpson clonality was calculated by taking the square root of Simpson's diversity index across productive rearrangements. TCRdb provides this immuneACCESS table in a form limited to in-frame rearrangements. Some clones are lacking; in checked studies, under half of them reflect an unresolved V gene, and why the rest are absent is not known. For V, J and clone size, that table is used; D and trimming come from the DNA. Recorded for this sample are tens of thousands of clones; approximately 87% of them occurred a single time. 10% to 15% of the sample belongs to the ten largest clones.

Results and caveats for the whole study, not just this receptor: Clinical and demographic metadata were provided uncurated, with the amount varying by source and participant.

The collaborating institutions used their own protocols to collect whole blood in K2EDTA tubes. For TCRbeta analysis, collaborator samples were shipped as frozen whole blood, as isolated PBMCs, or as DNA extracted from either sample type. Sequenced input: peripheral blood. This clonotype was sampled from a human donor in a cohort sampled during active COVID-19.

This receptor carries the CDR3 CASSLEGGWNTEAFF. The nucleotide sequence reads as follows: TGTGCCAGCAGTCTAGAAGGGGGCTGGAACACTGAAGCTTTCTTT. This chain is built from TRBV28 and TRBJ1-1, with 7 junctional bases fitting TRBD1. V is trimmed back by 5 bases and J by 1 base, and the junction contains 7 bases that no gene match accounts for. The germline V gene sets CDR1 to MDHEN and CDR2 to SYDVKM. The CDR3 spans 15 residues, from the cysteine through the phenylalanine. The CDR3 DNA has 45 bases and is translated from base 1.